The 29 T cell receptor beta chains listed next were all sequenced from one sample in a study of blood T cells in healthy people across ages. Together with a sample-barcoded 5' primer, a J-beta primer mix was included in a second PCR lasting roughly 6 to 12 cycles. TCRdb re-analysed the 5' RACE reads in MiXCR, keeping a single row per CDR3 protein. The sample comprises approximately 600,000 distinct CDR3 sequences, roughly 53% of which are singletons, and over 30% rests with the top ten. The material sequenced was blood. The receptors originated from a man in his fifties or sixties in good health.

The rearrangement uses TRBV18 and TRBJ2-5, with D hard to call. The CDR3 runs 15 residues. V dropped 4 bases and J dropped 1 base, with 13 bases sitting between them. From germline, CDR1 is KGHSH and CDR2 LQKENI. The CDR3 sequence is CASSRSNGGQETQYF. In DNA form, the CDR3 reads TGTGCCAGCTCACGATCCAATGGTGGCCAAGAGACCCAGTACTTC.

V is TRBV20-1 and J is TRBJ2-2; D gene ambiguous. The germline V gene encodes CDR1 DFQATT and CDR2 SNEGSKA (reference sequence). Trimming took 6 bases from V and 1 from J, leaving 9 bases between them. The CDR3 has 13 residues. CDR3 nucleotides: TGCAGTGCAAGGGAATGGAACACCGGGGAGCTGTTTTTT. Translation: CSAREWNTGELFF.

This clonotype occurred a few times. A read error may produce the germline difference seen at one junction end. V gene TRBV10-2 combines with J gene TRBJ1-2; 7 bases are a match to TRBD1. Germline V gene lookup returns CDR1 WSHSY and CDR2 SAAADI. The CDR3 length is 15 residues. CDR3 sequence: CASSGPGQSNYGYTF. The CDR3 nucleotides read TGTGCCAGCAGCGGGCCGGGACAGTCTAACTATGGCTACACCTTC.

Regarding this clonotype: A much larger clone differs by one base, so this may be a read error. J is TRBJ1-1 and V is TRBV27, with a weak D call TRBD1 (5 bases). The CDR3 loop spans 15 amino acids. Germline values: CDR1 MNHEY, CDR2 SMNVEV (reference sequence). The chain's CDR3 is CANSLGRGMNTEAFF. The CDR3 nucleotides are TGTGCCAACAGTTTAGGGAGGGGTATGAACACTGAAGCTTTCTTT.

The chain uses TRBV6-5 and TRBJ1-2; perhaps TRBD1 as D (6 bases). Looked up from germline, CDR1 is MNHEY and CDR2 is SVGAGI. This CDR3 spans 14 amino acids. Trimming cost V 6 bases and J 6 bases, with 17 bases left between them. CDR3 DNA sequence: TGTGCCAGCAGGCGTTTCTCACAGGGTGATGGCTACACCTTC. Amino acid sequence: CASRRFSQGDGYTF.

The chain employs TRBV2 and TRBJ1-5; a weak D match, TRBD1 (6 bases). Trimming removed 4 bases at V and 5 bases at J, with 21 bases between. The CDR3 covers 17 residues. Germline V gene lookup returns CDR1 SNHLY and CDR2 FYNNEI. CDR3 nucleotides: TGTGCCAGCAGTGTTCAGGGGTCCCTGTCTGGGGATCAGCCCCAGCATTTT. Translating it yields CASSVQGSLSGDQPQHF.

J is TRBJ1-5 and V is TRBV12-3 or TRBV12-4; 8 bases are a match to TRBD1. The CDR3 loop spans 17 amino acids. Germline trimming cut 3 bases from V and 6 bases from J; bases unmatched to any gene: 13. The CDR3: CASSLVGDQGAAQPQHF. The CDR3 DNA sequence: TGTGCCAGCAGTTTGGTTGGTGACCAGGGGGCAGCTCAGCCCCAGCATTTT.

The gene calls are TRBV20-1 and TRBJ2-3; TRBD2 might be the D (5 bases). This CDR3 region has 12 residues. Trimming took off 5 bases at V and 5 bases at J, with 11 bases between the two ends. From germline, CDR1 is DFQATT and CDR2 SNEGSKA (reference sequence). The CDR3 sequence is CSAPRAGDTQYF. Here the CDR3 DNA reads TGCAGTGCTCCGAGGGCCGGAGATACGCAGTATTTT.

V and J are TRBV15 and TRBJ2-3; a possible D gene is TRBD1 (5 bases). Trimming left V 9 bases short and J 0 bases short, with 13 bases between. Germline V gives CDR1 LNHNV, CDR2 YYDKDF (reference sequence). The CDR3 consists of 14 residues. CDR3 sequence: CATLSRVSTDTQYF. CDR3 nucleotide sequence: TGTGCCACTCTTAGCAGGGTTAGCACAGATACGCAGTATTTT.

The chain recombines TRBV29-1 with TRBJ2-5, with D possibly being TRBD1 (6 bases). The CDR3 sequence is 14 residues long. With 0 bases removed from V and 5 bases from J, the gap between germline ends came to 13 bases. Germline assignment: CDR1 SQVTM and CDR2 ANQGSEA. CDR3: CSVEDKSRGETQYF. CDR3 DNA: TGCAGCGTTGAAGATAAATCGAGGGGGGAGACCCAGTACTTC.

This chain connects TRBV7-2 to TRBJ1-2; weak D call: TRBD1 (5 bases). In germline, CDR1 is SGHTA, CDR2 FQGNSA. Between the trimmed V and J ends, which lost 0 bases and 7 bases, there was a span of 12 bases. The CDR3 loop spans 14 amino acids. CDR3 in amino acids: CASSLATEKIGYTF. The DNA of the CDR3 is TGTGCCAGCAGCTTAGCGACAGAAAAGATTGGCTACACCTTC.

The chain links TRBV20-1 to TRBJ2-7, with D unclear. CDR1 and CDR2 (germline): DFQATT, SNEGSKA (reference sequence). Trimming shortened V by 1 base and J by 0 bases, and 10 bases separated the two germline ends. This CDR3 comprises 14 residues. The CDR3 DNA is TGCAGTGCTAGAGGTCAGGCGAGCTCCTACGAGCAGTACTTC. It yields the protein CSARGQASSYEQYF.

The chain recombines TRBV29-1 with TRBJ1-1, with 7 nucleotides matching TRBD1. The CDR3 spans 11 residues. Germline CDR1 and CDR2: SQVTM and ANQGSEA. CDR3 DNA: TGCAGTGCGGTGGAGGGGGCCGGAGCTTTCTTT. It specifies CSAVEGAGAFF.

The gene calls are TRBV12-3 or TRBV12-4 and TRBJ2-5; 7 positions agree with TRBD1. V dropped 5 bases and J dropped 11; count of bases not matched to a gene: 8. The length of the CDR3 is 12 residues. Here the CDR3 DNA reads TGTGCCAGCAGTGCCACAGGGGACAAGCAGTACTTC. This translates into CASSATGDKQYF.

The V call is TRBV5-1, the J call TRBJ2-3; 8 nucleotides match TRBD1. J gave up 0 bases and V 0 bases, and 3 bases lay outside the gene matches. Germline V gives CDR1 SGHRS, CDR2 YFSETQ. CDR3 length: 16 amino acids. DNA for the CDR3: TGCGCCAGCAGCTTGGTTCCAGGGGGCAGCACAGATACGCAGTATTTT. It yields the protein CASSLVPGGSTDTQYF.

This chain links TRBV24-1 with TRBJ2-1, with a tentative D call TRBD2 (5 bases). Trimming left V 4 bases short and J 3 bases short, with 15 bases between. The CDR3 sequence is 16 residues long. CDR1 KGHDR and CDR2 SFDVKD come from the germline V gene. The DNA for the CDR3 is TGTGCCACCAGTGACTCCCACGCGGGCTTCTACAATGAGCAGTTCTTC. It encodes CATSDSHAGFYNEQFF.

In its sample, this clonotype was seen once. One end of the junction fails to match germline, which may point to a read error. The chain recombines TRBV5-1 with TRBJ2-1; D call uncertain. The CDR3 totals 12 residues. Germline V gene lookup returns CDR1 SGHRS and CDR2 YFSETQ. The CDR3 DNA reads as TGCGCCAGCAGCTTGATGTGGAATGAGCGGTTCTTC. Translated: CASSLMWNERFF.

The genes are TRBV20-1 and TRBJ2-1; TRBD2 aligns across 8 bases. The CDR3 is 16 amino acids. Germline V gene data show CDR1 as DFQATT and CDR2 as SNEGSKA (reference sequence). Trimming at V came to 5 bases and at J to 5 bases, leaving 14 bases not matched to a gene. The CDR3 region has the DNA TGCAGTGCTTCCCCATCCGGGAGGGGCCCTAACAATGAGCAGTTCTTC. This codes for CSASPSGRGPNNEQFF.

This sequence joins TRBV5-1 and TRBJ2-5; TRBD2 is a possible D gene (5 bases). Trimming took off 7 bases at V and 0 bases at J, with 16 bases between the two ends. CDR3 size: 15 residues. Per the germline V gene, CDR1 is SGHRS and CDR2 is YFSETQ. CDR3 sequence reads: CASGGRLGYQETQYF. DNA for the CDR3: TGCGCCAGCGGAGGCCGCCTGGGGTACCAAGAGACCCAGTACTTC.

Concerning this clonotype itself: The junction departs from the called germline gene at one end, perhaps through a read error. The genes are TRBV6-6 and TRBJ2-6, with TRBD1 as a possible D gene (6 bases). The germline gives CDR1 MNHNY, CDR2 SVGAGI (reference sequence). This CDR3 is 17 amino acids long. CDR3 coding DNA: TGTGCCAGCAGCCCGGAGAGGGGGATCTCTGGGACCAACGTCCTGACTTTC. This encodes CASSPERGISGTNVLTF.

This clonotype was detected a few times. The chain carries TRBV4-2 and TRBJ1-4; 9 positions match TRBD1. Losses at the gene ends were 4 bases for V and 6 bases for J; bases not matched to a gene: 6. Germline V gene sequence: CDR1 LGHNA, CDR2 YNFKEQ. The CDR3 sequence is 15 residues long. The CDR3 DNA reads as TGTGCCAGCAGCCGCCAACAGGGGGCGGATGAAAAACTGTTTTTT. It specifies CASSRQQGADEKLFF.

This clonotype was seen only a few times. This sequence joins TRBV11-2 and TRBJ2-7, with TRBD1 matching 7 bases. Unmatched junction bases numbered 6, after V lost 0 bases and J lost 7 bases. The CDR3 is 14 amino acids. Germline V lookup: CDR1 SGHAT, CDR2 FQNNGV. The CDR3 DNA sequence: TGTGCCAGCAGCTTAGACGTGACAGGGCTTGAGCAGTACTTC. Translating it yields CASSLDVTGLEQYF.

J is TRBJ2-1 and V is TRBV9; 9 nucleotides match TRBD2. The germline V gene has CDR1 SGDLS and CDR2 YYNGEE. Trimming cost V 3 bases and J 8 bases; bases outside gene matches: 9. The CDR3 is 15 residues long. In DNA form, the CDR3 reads TGTGCCAGCAGCGCGGCTAGCGGGGTCGTAGATGAGCAGTTCTTC. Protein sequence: CASSAASGVVDEQFF.

The CDR3, as DNA: TGTGCCAGCAGTGATGACAGGGGACAGAGTAACGAGCAGTACTTC. As protein: CASSDDRGQSNEQYF. The chain carries TRBV6-1 and TRBJ2-7; 8 bases line up with TRBD1. Germline V gene lookup returns CDR1 MNHNS and CDR2 SASEGT. The CDR3 loop spans 15 amino acids. V lost 3 bases and J lost 5; bases outside the gene matches: 9.

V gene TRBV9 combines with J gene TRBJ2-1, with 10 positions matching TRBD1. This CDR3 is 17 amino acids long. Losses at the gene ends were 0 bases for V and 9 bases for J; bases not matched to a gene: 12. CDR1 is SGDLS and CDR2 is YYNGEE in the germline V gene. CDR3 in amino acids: CASSVGGGQGIGSEQFF. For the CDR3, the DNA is TGTGCCAGCAGCGTAGGAGGGGGACAGGGGATTGGCAGTGAGCAGTTCTTC.

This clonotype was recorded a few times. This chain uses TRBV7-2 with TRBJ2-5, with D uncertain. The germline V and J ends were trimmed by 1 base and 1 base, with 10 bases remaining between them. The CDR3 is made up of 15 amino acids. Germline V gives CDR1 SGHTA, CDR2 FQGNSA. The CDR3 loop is CASSLDLNLQETQYF. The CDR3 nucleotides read TGTGCCAGCAGCTTAGATCTGAACCTCCAAGAGACCCAGTACTTC.

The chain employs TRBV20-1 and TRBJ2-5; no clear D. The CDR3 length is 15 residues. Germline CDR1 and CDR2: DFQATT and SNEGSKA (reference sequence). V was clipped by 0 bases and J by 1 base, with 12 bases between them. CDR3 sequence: CSARDFRLIQETQYF. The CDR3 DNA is TGCAGTGCTAGAGATTTTAGACTTATCCAAGAGACCCAGTACTTC.

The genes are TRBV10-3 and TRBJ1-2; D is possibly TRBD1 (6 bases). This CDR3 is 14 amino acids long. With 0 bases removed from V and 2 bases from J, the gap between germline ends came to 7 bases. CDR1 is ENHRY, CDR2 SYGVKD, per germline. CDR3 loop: CAISESGQNYGYTF. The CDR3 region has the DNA TGTGCCATCAGTGAGTCCGGACAGAACTATGGCTACACCTTC.

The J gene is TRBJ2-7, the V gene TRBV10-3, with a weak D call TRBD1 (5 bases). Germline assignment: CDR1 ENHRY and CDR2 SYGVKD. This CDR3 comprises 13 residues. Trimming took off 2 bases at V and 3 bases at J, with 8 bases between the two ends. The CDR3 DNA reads TGTGCCATCAGTGAGACCAGGGACTACGAGCAGTACTTC. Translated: CAISETRDYEQYF.